This T cell receptor beta chain is drawn from a study of T-cell reconstitution after alpha-beta-depleted transplantation in children. Unique molecular identifiers were incorporated into the prepared TCRbeta library. MiXCR, run by TCRdb on the PCR reads, gives a single entry per CDR3 protein. The data hold tens of thousands of distinct CDR3 sequences, with roughly 15% observed a single time. With 4 bases clipped from V and 6 bases from J, the junction kept 14 bases outside the gene matches. This CDR3 comprises 15 residues. Germline assignment: CDR1 DFQATT and CDR2 SNEGSKA (reference sequence). This sequence joins TRBV20-1 and TRBJ2-7; 8 bases align to TRBD1. Sequencing was performed on PBMCs, mostly from graft donor cells, taken 180 days after TCRalphabeta/CD19-depleted stem cell transplant. The sequence derives from a male patient between 2 and 9 years old who had a stem cell transplant for acute lymphoblastic leukemia, so the T cells may come from the graft donor. The CDR3 DNA is TGCAGTGCTAACCCTCCGGGCAGGGGGCTCGGCGAGCAGTACTTC. Encoded protein: CSANPPGRGLGEQYF.